A selection of T cell receptor beta chains follows, all from one sample in a study of post-analysis software for immune sequencing data. TCRdb reprocessed the PCR reads via MiXCR and lists one record per CDR3 protein. This table holds under 200,000 distinct CDR3 sequences, 30% to 45% found once. Here the sequenced sample was blood, taken after autologous hematopoietic stem cell transplantation. The receptors originated from a girl under 18 with multiple sclerosis. CDR3s include the opening cysteine and the closing phenylalanine or tryptophan. Each record gives: J gene, D gene, clone size, V gene, CDR3 DNA, CDR3 protein. A D gene is named only where the DNA matches it firmly. Clone size is shown for a subset of rows, as once, few, many or a class of expanded clone.

TRBJ1-1	TRBD1	-	TRBV10-3	TGTGCCATCAGAGGGGACAGGGGAGCCACTGAAGCTTTCTTT	CAIRGDRGATEAFF
TRBJ2-5	-	few	TRBV5-1	TGCGCCAGCAGCTTTGCCCAGTGGGGAGAGACCCAGTACTTC	CASSFAQWGETQYF
TRBJ2-1	TRBD2	few	TRBV13	TGTGCCAGCAGCACCGACAGGGTTGAGCGGGAGGGCCACTACAATGAGCAGTTCTTC	CASSTDRVEREGHYNEQFF
TRBJ1-1	-	-	TRBV13	TGTGCCAGCAGCTTAAGGACGAGGATGAACACTGAAGCTTTCTTT	CASSLRTRMNTEAFF
TRBJ2-3	-	-	TRBV28	TGTGCCAGCAGTTCCGGCGGCCTCACAGATACGCAGTATTTT	CASSSGGLTDTQYF
TRBJ2-7	-	-	TRBV20-1	TGCAGTGCTAGGACTAGTGGAAACTACGAGCAGTACTTC	CSARTSGNYEQYF
TRBJ2-2	TRBD1	few	TRBV27	TGTGCCAGCAGACCTAGGGGGCCGAACACCGGGGAGCTGTTTTTT	CASRPRGPNTGELFF
TRBJ2-3	-	-	TRBV9	TGTGCCAGCAGCCCAAGGGGACTCGTAGATACGCAGTATTTT	CASSPRGLVDTQYF
TRBJ1-1	-	-	TRBV20-1	TGCAGTGCTAGTTCCAGAGACACTGAAGCTTTCTTT	CSASSRDTEAFF
TRBJ1-2	-	few	TRBV20-1	TGCAGTGCTAGCCCGAACCTCCGTGATGGCTACACCTTC	CSASPNLRDGYTF